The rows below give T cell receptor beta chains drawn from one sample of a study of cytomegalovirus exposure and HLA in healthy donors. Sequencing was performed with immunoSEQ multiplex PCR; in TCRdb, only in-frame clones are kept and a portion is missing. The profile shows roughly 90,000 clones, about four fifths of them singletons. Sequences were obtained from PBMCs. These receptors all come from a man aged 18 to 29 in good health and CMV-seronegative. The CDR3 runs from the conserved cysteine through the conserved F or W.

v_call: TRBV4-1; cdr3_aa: CASSSTPPSSYNEQFF
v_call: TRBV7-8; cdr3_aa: CASSLAERAPYEQYF
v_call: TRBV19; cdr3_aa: CASSRGQASGANVLTF
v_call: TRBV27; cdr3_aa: CASSPGTRTGEQYF
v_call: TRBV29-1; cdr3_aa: CSVVHGSGSYNEQFF
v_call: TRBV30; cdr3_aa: CAWSFQGEQYF
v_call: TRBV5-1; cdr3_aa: CASSLMGEGTEAFF
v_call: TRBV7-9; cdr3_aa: CASSLGTGAQPQHF
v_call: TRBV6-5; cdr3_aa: CASRQGIAGNTIYF
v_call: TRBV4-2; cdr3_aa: CASSQGQGIRRASYEQYF
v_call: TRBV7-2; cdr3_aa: CASSPIYGRAMWF
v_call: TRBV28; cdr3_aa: CASHRAGGQETQYF
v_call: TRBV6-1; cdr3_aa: CASREQGALRNQPQHF
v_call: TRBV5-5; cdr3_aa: CASSLVGGGYTF
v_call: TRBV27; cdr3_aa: CASTKDRGAYEQYF
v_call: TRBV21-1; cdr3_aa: CASSNPFDDSENCSYGYTF
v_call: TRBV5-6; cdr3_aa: CASSLRGQPQHF
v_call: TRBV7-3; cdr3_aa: CASSLTSGFRSEQFF
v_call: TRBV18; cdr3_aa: CASSPGLAGGNEQFF
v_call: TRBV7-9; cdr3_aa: CASSLVGRGAATEAFF
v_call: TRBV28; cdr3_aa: CASRTAGVELFF
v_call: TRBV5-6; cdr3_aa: CASSLVPSGEQYF
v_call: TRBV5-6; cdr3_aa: CASSLDSSNQPQHF
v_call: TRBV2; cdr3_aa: CASSGQGRGYEQYF
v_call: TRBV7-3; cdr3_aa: CASSLIRREEGTEAFF
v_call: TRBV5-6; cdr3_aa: CASSFTKAGGQETQYF
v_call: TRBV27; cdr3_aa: CASRKRETSTDTQYF
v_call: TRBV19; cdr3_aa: CASSFTGNTEAFF
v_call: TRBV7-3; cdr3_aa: CASSLRQGNTEAFF